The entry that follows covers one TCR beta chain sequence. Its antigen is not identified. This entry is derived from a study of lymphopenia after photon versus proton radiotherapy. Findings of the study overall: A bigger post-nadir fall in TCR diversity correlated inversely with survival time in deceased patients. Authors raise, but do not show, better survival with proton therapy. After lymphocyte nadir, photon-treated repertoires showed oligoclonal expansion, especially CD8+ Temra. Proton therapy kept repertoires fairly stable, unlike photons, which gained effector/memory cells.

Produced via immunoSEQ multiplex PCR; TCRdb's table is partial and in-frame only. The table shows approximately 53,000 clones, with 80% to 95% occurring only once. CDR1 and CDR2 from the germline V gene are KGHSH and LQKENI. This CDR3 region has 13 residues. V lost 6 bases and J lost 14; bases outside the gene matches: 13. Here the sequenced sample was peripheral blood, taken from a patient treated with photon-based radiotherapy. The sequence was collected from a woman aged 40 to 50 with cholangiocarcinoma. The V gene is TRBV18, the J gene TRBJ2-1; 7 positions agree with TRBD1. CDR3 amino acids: CASSLETGSLKFF. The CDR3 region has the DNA TGTGCCAGCTCTCTCGAGACAGGGAGCTTGAAGTTCTTC.